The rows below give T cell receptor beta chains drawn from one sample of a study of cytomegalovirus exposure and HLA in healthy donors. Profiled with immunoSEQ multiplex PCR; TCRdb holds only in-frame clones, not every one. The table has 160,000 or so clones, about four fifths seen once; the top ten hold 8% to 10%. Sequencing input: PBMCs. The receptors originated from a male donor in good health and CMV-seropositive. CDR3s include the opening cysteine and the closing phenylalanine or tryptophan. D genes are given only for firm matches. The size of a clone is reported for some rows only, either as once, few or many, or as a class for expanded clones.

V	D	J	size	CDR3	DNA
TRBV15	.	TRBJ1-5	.	CATSRGVVIQGGQPQHF	TGTGCCACCAGCAGAGGGGTCGTTATACAGGGTGGCCAGCCCCAGCATTTT
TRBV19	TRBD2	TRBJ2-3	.	CASSILAGDTDTQYF	TGTGCCAGTAGTATCCTAGCGGGGGACACAGATACGCAGTATTTT
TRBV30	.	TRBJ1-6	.	CAWSGRSFYNSPLHF	TGTGCCTGGAGTGGCCGAAGCTTTTATAATTCACCCCTCCACTTT
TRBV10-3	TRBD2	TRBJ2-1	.	CAISDPRASGQKSSYNEQFF	TGTGCCATCAGTGACCCGAGGGCTAGCGGGCAGAAAAGCTCCTACAATGAGCAGTTCTTC
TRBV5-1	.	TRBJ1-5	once	CASSLDSYSNQPQHF	TGCGCCAGCAGCTTGGACAGTTATAGCAATCAGCCCCAGCATTTT
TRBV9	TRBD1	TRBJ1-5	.	CASSVGGTGPQPQHF	TGTGCCAGCAGCGTAGGGGGGACAGGGCCTCAGCCCCAGCATTTT
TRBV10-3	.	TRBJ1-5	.	CAIRKQGGNQPQHF	TGTGCCATCAGAAAACAGGGCGGCAATCAGCCCCAGCATTTT
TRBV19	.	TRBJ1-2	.	CASNHRDGYTF	TGTGCCAGTAACCACAGGGATGGCTACACCTTC
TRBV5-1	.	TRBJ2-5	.	CASSLVYQETQYF	TGCGCCAGCAGCTTGGTCTATCAAGAGACCCAGTACTTC
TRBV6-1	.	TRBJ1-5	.	CASSGRGNQPQHF	TGTGCCAGCAGTGGAAGGGGAAATCAGCCCCAGCATTTT
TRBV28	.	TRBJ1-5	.	CASAVVPQPQHF	TGTGCCAGCGCGGTGGTTCCTCAGCCCCAGCATTTT
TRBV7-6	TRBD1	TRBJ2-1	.	CASSAGQGAYNEQFF	TGTGCCAGCAGCGCGGGACAGGGGGCCTACAATGAGCAGTTCTTC
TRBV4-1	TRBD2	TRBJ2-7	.	CASSQAGGAGRGMSEQYF	TGCGCCAGCAGCCAAGCGGGGGGGGCAGGCAGGGGCATGAGCGAGCAGTACTTC
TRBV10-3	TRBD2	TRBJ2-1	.	CAIRPSGRNEQFF	TGTGCCATCAGGCCTAGCGGGAGGAATGAGCAGTTCTTC
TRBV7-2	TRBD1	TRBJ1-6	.	CASSLLGQGASPLHF	TGTGCCAGCAGCTTACTGGGACAGGGGGCGTCACCCCTCCACTTT
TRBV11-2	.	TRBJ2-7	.	CASSSIGGTSYEQYF	TGTGCCAGCAGCTCCATCGGGGGTACCTCCTACGAGCAGTACTTC
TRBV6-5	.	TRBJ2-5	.	CASSPGETQYF	TGTGCCAGCAGCCCGGGGGAGACCCAGTACTTC
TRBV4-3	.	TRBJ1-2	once	CASSQDWGDRNYGYTF	TGCGCCAGCAGCCAAGATTGGGGGGATCGTAACTATGGCTACACCTTC
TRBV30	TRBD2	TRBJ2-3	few	CAWVAGLSTDTQYF	TGTGCCTGGGTAGCGGGCCTTAGCACAGATACGCAGTATTTT
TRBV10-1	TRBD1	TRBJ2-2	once	CASSRTGGQSGELFF	TGCGCCAGCAGCCGGACAGGGGGCCAGTCCGGGGAGCTGTTTTTT
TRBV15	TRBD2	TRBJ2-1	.	CATSRARLASDNEQFF	TGTGCCACCAGCAGAGCTCGACTAGCGTCTGACAATGAGCAGTTCTTC
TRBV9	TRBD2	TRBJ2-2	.	CASSVGTSGRLANTGELFF	TGTGCCAGCAGCGTAGGGACTAGCGGGAGATTAGCCAACACCGGGGAGCTGTTTTTT
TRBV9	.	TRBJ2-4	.	CASSVSPSQGLAKNSQYF	TGTGCCAGCAGCGTATCCCCTTCTCAGGGGCTAGCCAAAAACAGTCAGTACTTC
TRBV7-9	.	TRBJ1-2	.	CASSFDTGAYYGYTF	TGTGCCAGCAGCTTTGATACAGGTGCCTACTATGGCTACACCTTC
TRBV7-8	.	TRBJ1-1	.	CASAYMEGTGAFF	TGTGCCAGCGCGTACATGGAGGGTACGGGGGCTTTCTTT
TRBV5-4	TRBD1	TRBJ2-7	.	CASSPTGGLNYEQYF	TGTGCCAGCAGCCCGACAGGGGGGCTAAACTACGAGCAGTACTTC
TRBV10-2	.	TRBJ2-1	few	CASSDPRPDRAYNEQFF	TGCGCCAGCAGTGACCCGAGGCCGGACAGAGCCTACAATGAGCAGTTCTTC
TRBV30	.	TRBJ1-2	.	CALESDPNGGYTF	TGTGCCTTGGAATCAGACCCAAACGGGGGCTACACCTTC
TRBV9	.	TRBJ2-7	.	CASSDPGAPREQYF	TGTGCCAGCAGCGATCCAGGGGCCCCCCGCGAGCAGTACTTC
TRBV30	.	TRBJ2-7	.	CAWSLKTDIYEQYF	TGTGCCTGGAGTCTAAAGACAGATATTTACGAGCAGTACTTC
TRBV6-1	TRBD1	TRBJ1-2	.	CASSELTGREGYTF	TGTGCCAGCAGTGAGTTGACAGGGCGTGAGGGCTACACCTTC
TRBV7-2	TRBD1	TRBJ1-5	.	CASSLEGGVGQPQHF	TGTGCCAGCAGCTTAGAAGGGGGCGTAGGGCAGCCCCAGCATTTT
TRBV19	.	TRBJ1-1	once	CASCDRYTEAFF	TGTGCCAGCTGCGACAGGTATACTGAAGCTTTCTTT
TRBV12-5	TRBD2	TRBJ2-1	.	CASGLVLGLTLAGGIPPHNEQFF	TGTGCTAGTGGTTTGGTACTGGGCCTAACGCTAGCGGGAGGTATACCCCCCCACAATGAGCAGTTCTTC
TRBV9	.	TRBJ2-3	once	CASSVSDKEATDTQYF	TGTGCCAGCAGCGTAAGTGACAAGGAGGCCACAGATACGCAGTATTTT
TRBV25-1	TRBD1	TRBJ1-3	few	CASSEQGGSPSGNTIYF	TGTGCCAGCAGTGAACAGGGGGGTTCCCCCTCTGGAAACACCATATATTTT
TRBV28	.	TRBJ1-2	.	CASSPGGDYGYTF	TGTGCCAGCAGTCCTGGCGGGGACTATGGCTACACCTTC
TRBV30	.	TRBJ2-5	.	CAWRLFRGLQETQYF	TGTGCCTGGAGATTGTTCCGCGGCCTCCAAGAGACCCAGTACTTC
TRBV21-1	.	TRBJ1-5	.	CASTRGGSWAGQPQHF	TGTGCCAGCACCCGCGGGGGCTCTTGGGCGGGGCAGCCCCAGCATTTT
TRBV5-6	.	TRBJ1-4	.	CASSEGSTNEKLFF	TGTGCCAGCAGCGAGGGTTCAACTAATGAAAAACTGTTTTTT
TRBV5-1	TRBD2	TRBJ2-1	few	CASSSSGGIFNEQFF	TGCGCCAGCAGCTCTAGCGGGGGAATTTTCAATGAGCAGTTCTTC
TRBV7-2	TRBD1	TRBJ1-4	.	CASSPGGTGHEKLFF	TGTGCCAGCAGCCCTGGCGGGACAGGGCATGAAAAACTGTTTTTT
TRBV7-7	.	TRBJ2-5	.	CASSLVIQETQYF	TGTGCCAGCAGCTTAGTAATCCAAGAGACCCAGTACTTC
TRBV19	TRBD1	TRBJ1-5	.	CASRRGGTGGNQPQHF	TGTGCCAGTAGAAGGGGTGGGACAGGGGGCAATCAGCCCCAGCATTTT
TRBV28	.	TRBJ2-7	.	CASRTQGYEQYF	TGTGCCAGCAGGACCCAGGGATACGAGCAGTACTTC
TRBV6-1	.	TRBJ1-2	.	CASISGGTANYGYTF	TGTGCCAGCATCTCGGGAGGGACGGCTAACTATGGCTACACCTTC
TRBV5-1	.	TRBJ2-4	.	CASSLGSGSQNIQYF	TGCGCCAGCAGCTTGGGGTCAGGTAGTCAAAACATTCAGTACTTC
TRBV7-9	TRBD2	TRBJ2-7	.	CASSSQTSVGYEQYF	TGTGCCAGCAGCTCCCAGACTAGCGTAGGGTACGAGCAGTACTTC
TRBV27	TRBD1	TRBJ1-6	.	CASSSDRGNSPLHF	TGTGCCAGCAGCTCGGACAGGGGCAATTCACCCCTCCACTTT
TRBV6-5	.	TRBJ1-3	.	CASSYSVSSGNTIYF	TGTGCCAGCAGTTACTCCGTCAGTTCGGGGAACACCATATATTTT
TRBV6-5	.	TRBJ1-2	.	CASSSGLTYGYTF	TGTGCCAGCAGTTCGGGACTAACCTATGGCTACACCTTC
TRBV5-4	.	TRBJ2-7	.	CASSFDSRSYEQYF	TGTGCCAGCAGCTTCGACTCTCGCTCCTACGAGCAGTACTTC
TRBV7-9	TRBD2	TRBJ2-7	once	CASSLGSGGVYEQYF	TGTGCCAGCAGCTTAGGCAGTGGGGGGGTCTACGAGCAGTACTTC
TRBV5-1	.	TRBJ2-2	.	CASSLKSGNTGELFF	TGCGCCAGCAGCTTGAAGAGCGGGAACACCGGGGAGCTGTTTTTT
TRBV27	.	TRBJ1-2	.	CASSLQGPYGYTF	TGTGCCAGCAGTTTACAGGGGCCCTATGGCTACACCTTC
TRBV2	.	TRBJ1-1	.	CASRVGQSNTEAFF	TGTGCCAGCAGGGTCGGACAGAGTAACACTGAAGCTTTCTTT
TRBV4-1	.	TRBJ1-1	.	CASSQEEHNTEAFF	TGCGCCAGCAGCCAAGAAGAGCATAACACTGAAGCTTTCTTT
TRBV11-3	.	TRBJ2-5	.	CASSLDPQTGEQYF	TGTGCCAGCAGCTTAGATCCCCAGACCGGAGAGCAGTACTTC
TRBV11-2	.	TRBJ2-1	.	CASSPMGGFNEQFF	TGTGCCAGCAGCCCCATGGGGGGTTTTAATGAGCAGTTCTTC